This entry describes one T cell receptor (beta chain). The antigen it recognizes is unknown. Base-call qualities are not available, and no considerably larger clone is one nucleotide away. The data are from a study of cytomegalovirus exposure and HLA in healthy donors (dated by TCRdb to 2015 to 2018). Study-level background: The roughly 670 repertoires of the first cohort and the 120 validation repertoires were produced on the same platform, according to a later analysis. To predict cytomegalovirus infection status, the study combined high-throughput TCR immunosequencing, statistical association of individual TCRs with disease status, and machine learning. The aim of the study was to test whether cataloging public T cell receptors could identify signatures of past pathogen exposure. In addition to the first cohort of around 670 subjects, a separate validation cohort of 100 to 150 different subjects was used. Overall results and qualifications from the work: The validation cohort had no HLA typing available for a later analysis, so co-occurrence within that cohort was assessed over all 130 or so repertoires. The authors suggested that the approach could potentially be extended to other disease states and immunological phenotypes. A few of the identified cytomegalovirus-associated TCR beta chains were confirmed in vitro to be specific for cytomegalovirus antigens. In the study, 150 to 200 TCR beta chains were listed as associated with cytomegalovirus. In a later analysis, TCRs clustered in the first cohort were found to also tend to co-occur in the 110 or so validation repertoires, with approximately 93% of cluster scores above 0. Cytomegalovirus status was reported to be diagnosed by the classifier with high specificity and sensitivity in both the original and validation cohorts. Most TCR sequences were observed very rarely across donors, whereas some public TCRs were present in many individuals.

The protocol used for the library was the immunoSEQ multiplex PCR assay. The source study handled its data this way. A statistical classification framework was built for diagnosing cytomegalovirus status from the catalog of TCR beta chain sequences. TCRdb holds this immuneACCESS table with in-frame rearrangements only. Some clones are missing; in checked studies, unresolved V genes explain under half, and the rest has no known cause. Clonal size and the V and J genes are those of that table, whereas D and trimming came from the DNA. Across this sample there are 120,000 or so clones, with around 90% seen only once. 1.9% of the sample is taken by the ten largest. Via the germline V gene, CDR1 is KGHSH and CDR2 LQKENI. Reading from cysteine to phenylalanine, the CDR3 counts 16 amino acids. CDR3 DNA only is kept here, 48 bases in frame from base 1. Trimming leaves V shorter by 1 base and J shorter by 2 bases, with the junction holding 5 bases beyond the gene matches.

The donors were included in the validation cohort of approximately 120 subjects, a group kept apart from the roughly 610-subject first cohort. The sequence was collected from a woman under 30 in good health and CMV-seronegative. The sequence is built from TRBV18 and TRBJ2-5; 9 bases in the junction line up with TRBD2. Sequenced: PBMCs. The CDR3 sequence is CASSPRASGVQETQYF. The DNA sequence reads TGTGCCAGCTCACCACGGGCTAGCGGGGTACAAGAGACCCAGTACTTC.